The next 13 T cell receptor beta chains were all read from a single sample in a study of spatial heterogeneity in lung cancer. As to time point: sample taken at primary tumor resection. TCRdb re-analysed the 5' RACE reads in MiXCR, keeping a single row per CDR3 protein. Of roughly 8,400 distinct CDR3 sequences in the sample, approximately 5.3% were seen once. No antigen has been identified for these receptors. Study results and limitations: Tumor mutation count correlated with how many alpha and beta TCRs expanded intratumorally.

This sample comprised lung tumor tissue, obtained at surgery. The origin of the receptors is a male donor with early-stage non-small cell lung cancer.

This clonotype was seen many times. The V gene is TRBV28, the J gene TRBJ1-1; a weak D match, TRBD1 (5 bases). The V end lost 4 bases, the J end lost 4 bases, and 10 bases lay between the germline ends. The CDR3 loop spans 13 amino acids. CDR1 is MDHEN and CDR2 is SYDVKM in the germline V gene. CDR3 amino acids: CASSSQGITEAFF. The CDR3 DNA reads as TGTGCCAGCAGTTCCCAGGGCATCACTGAAGCTTTCTTT.

At least ten counts were recorded for this clonotype. The V gene is TRBV28, the J gene TRBJ2-7, with 12 bases that match TRBD1. CDR1 is MDHEN, CDR2 SYDVKM, per germline. The CDR3 covers 16 residues. V was pared by 5 bases and J by 7 bases, with 12 bases of the junction left unmatched. In nucleotides, the CDR3 is TGTGCCAGCAGTCCGGGACAGGGGGCCGCTACTAGGGAGCAGTACTTC. Encoded protein: CASSPGQGAATREQYF.

Ten or more counts support this clonotype. The chain employs TRBV13 and TRBJ2-7; weak D call: TRBD1 (5 bases). Trimming left V 3 bases short and J 2 bases short, with 14 bases between. Germline V gene sequence: CDR1 PRHDT, CDR2 FYEKMQ (reference sequence). This CDR3 spans 15 amino acids. The CDR3 reads CASSFRVGHPYEQYF. The CDR3 nucleotides read TGTGCCAGCAGCTTCAGAGTGGGGCACCCCTACGAGCAGTACTTC.

Only a few counts were recorded for this clonotype. The chain couples TRBV6-5 to TRBJ2-5; 7 nucleotides match TRBD1. The length of the CDR3 is 14 residues. Germline V gene lookup returns CDR1 MNHEY and CDR2 SVGAGI. The V and J ends lost 4 bases and 5 bases, in that order; junction bases with no gene match: 7. CDR3 in amino acids: CASSWGRGYETQYF. The CDR3 DNA reads as TGTGCCAGCAGTTGGGGCAGGGGGTATGAGACCCAGTACTTC.

This clonotype was found many times. The chain links TRBV30 to TRBJ1-6, with TRBD1 identical over 8 bases. The CDR3 contains 15 residues. The germline V gene has CDR1 GTSNPN and CDR2 SVGIG (reference sequence). V lost 0 bases to trimming and J lost 10 bases; unmatched junction nucleotides: 8. CDR3 bases: TGTGCCTGGAGTGTGGGTCGACAGGGGCAATCACCCCTCCACTTT. Amino acid sequence: CAWSVGRQGQSPLHF.

The table lists this clonotype with many counts. J is TRBJ1-2 and V is TRBV6-5; D is undetermined. Trimming stripped 4 bases from V and 8 bases from J, with 14 bases between. The CDR3 is made up of 13 amino acids. CDR1 and CDR2 from the germline V gene are MNHEY and SVGAGI. The CDR3 nucleotides read TGTGCCAGCAGTTCAGTGCGGTTAGGCGGCTACACCTTC. This translates into CASSSVRLGGYTF.

This clonotype is medium-sized within its sample. This rearrangement joins TRBV3-1 to TRBJ1-2; D is perhaps TRBD1 (6 bases). Trimming removed 3 bases at V and 8 bases at J, with 16 bases between. This CDR3 has 14 amino acids. Germline loops: CDR1 LGHDT, CDR2 YNNKEL (reference sequence). In DNA, the CDR3 is TGTGCCAGCAGCCACCACTTAACAGGGCTCGGCTACACCTTC. Translation gives CASSHHLTGLGYTF. The full variable domain, its missing parts supplied by reference TRBV3-1 and TRBJ1-2, is DTAVSQTPKYLVTQMGNDKSIKCEQNLGHDTMYWYKQDSKKFLKIMFSYNNKELIINETVPNRFSPKSPDKAHLNLHINSLELGDSAVYFCASSHHLTGLGYTFGSGTRLTVV.

In its sample, this clonotype ranks as medium-sized. The gene calls are TRBV29-1 and TRBJ1-2; D gene ambiguous. Trimming took off 3 bases at V and 2 bases at J, with 10 bases between the two ends. Germline CDR1 is SQVTM and CDR2 is ANQGSEA. The CDR3 spans 13 residues. The CDR3 reads CSVDGRMNYGYTF. The DNA of the CDR3 is TGCAGCGTTGACGGGCGCATGAACTATGGCTACACCTTC.

This clonotype came up a few times. V is TRBV28 and J is TRBJ2-5; 7 bases fit TRBD2. The CDR3 has 14 amino acids. Germline trimming cut 5 bases from V and 4 bases from J; bases unmatched to any gene: 7. Germline V gene sequence: CDR1 MDHEN, CDR2 SYDVKM. The CDR3 nucleotides read TGTGCCAGCAGTAGTCGCGGGAGTACAGAGACCCAGTACTTC. Its protein is CASSSRGSTETQYF.

Judged by abundance, this clonotype is medium-sized. V usage is TRBV10-3 and J usage is TRBJ2-5; 7 bases map to TRBD1. The V segment lost 3 bases and the J segment 5 bases; nucleotides outside the gene matches: 6. The length of the CDR3 is 14 residues. Germline CDR1 ENHRY, CDR2 SYGVKD. CDR3 region: CAISELGRGETQYF. CDR3 DNA: TGTGCCATCAGTGAACTCGGCAGGGGGGAGACCCAGTACTTC.

The chain employs TRBV16 and TRBJ2-7; TRBD1 matches 7 bases. Germline V gene sequence: CDR1 KGHSY, CDR2 FQNENV. The CDR3 totals 15 residues. The trim removed 0 bases at V and 6 bases at J, leaving 8 bases unmatched. The CDR3 region is CASSQSIGQVGEQYF. Here the CDR3 DNA reads TGTGCCAGCAGCCAATCGATTGGACAGGTTGGCGAGCAGTACTTC.

Judged by abundance, this clonotype is medium-sized. The chain's CDR3 is CSVEDRREKAGYEQYF. The CDR3 DNA sequence: TGCAGCGTTGAAGATCGCAGGGAGAAAGCGGGTTACGAGCAGTACTTC. The rearrangement uses TRBV29-1 and TRBJ2-7; a possible D gene is TRBD2 (6 bases). In germline, CDR1 is SQVTM, CDR2 ANQGSEA. V shed 0 bases and J shed 4 bases, with 19 bases lying between them. CDR3 length: 16 amino acids.

Ten or more counts support this clonotype. This sequence joins TRBV5-6 and TRBJ1-1, with D tentatively TRBD1 (6 bases). Looked up from germline, CDR1 is SGHDT and CDR2 is YYEEEE. The V end was cut by 4 bases, the J end by 5 bases, with 12 bases between. The length of the CDR3 is 13 residues. The CDR3 here is CASSPGHVTEAFF. CDR3 DNA sequence: TGTGCCAGCAGCCCGGGACATGTAACTGAAGCTTTCTTT.